Listed here are 27 T cell receptor beta chains from one sample, sequenced in a study of beta chain features in type 1 diabetes. Study-level points and caveats: In all four CD4+ subsets, TCRB CDR3 length was significantly, moderately reduced in type 1 diabetes.

Expressed TCRB transcripts got sequenced, as all isolated RNA was reverse transcribed. Using immunoSEQ multiplex PCR, the repertoire was profiled, and TCRdb retains in-frame clones only, with some absent. The top ten clones hold roughly 0.11% of a sample with 500,000 to 800,000 clones, around 12% of them seen once. No antigen is known for these receptors. The sequenced sample was naive CD4+ T cells from blood. The receptor set was obtained from a man aged 30 to 45 with type 1 diabetes.

V usage is TRBV7-9 and J usage is TRBJ2-2; 8 bases match TRBD2. V lost 6 bases to trimming and J lost 0 bases; unmatched junction nucleotides: 6. The CDR3 is made up of 16 amino acids. Germline CDR1 is SEHNR and CDR2 is FQNEAQ (reference sequence). The CDR3 spells CASRHSGGANTGELFF. The CDR3 nucleotides read TGTGCCAGCAGACACAGCGGGGGAGCGAACACCGGGGAGCTGTTTTTT.

This clone was seen a handful of times. This rearrangement joins TRBV11-3 to TRBJ2-3, with D perhaps TRBD1 (5 bases). The V gene lost 5 bases and the J gene lost 4 bases, with 13 bases spanning the gap. Germline CDR1 reads SGHNT; CDR2 reads YENEEA. The CDR3 length is 14 residues. The CDR3 region is CASSPHLGADTQYF. The CDR3 nucleotides read TGTGCCAGCAGCCCCCACTTAGGGGCAGATACGCAGTATTTT. The full variable domain, rest sourced from reference TRBV11-3 and TRBJ2-3, is EAGVVQSPRYKIIEKKQPVAFWCNPISGHNTLYWYLQNLGQGPELLIRYENEEAVDDSQLPKDRFSAERLKGVDSTLKIQPAELGDSAVYLCASSPHLGADTQYFGPGTRLTVL.

This clone has just a few counts. The J gene is TRBJ1-5, the V gene TRBV18; possible D gene TRBD1, 5 bases. With 3 bases removed from V and 6 bases from J, the gap between germline ends came to 9 bases. Germline V CDR1 and CDR2: KGHSH, LQKENI. The CDR3 is made up of 13 amino acids. The CDR3 region has the DNA TGTGCCAGCTCACCCGGGACGCTTCAGCCCCAGCATTTT. This codes for CASSPGTLQPQHF.

V usage is TRBV14 and J usage is TRBJ1-2; no firm D call. Germline CDR1 is SGHDN and CDR2 is FVKESK. V shed 1 base and J shed 3 bases, with 6 bases lying between them. This CDR3 has 13 residues. The CDR3 DNA follows: TGTGCCAGCAGCCAAGTATTTTACTATGGCTACACCTTC. Translating it yields CASSQVFYYGYTF.

Only a few counts were recorded for this clone. This chain joins TRBV9 and TRBJ1-3; D gene unclear. The V end was cut by 0 bases, the J end by 0 bases, with 7 bases between. Germline V gene sequence: CDR1 SGDLS, CDR2 YYNGEE. The CDR3 consists of 15 residues. CDR3 region: CASSVAGSSGNTIYF. CDR3 nucleotides: TGTGCCAGCAGCGTAGCGGGGAGCTCTGGAAACACCATATATTTT. The variable domain in full, completed from reference TRBV9 and TRBJ1-3, reads DSGVTQTPKHLITATGQRVTLRCSPRSGDLSVYWYQQSLDQGLQFLIQYYNGEERAKGNILERFSAQQFPDLHSELNLSSLELGDSALYFCASSVAGSSGNTIYFGEGSWLTVV.

The V and J genes are TRBV25-1 and TRBJ2-3, with D possibly being TRBD1 or TRBD2 (6 bases each). Deletions cut 5 bases from V and 9 bases from J, with 21 bases between. Germline V gene lookup returns CDR1 MGHDK and CDR2 SYGVNS. This CDR3 comprises 15 residues. CDR3 residues: CASSWSGAHVMTQYF. The CDR3 region has the DNA TGTGCCAGCAGTTGGTCGGGGGCCCACGTAATGACGCAGTATTTT. Complete variable domain (other parts from reference TRBV25-1 and TRBJ2-3): EADIYQTPRYLVIGTGKKITLECSQTMGHDKMYWYQQDPGMELHLIHYSYGVNSTEKGDLSSESTVSRIRTEHFPLTLESARPSHTSQYLCASSWSGAHVMTQYFGPGTRLTVL.

This clone came up a few times. The sample has other DNA sequences that encode this CDR3 too. The chain has TRBV20-1 and TRBJ2-5; the D is unclear. The CDR3 is 10 amino acids. CDR1 and CDR2 (germline): DFQATT, SNEGSKA (reference sequence). The V end lost 6 bases, the J end lost 5 bases, and 7 bases lay between the germline ends. The chain's CDR3 is CSAAEETQYF. The DNA of the CDR3 is TGCAGTGCGGCTGAGGAGACCCAGTACTTC.

This clone turned up a few times. The chain combines TRBV5-1 with TRBJ1-6, with D possibly being TRBD1 (5 bases). The V gene lost 2 bases and the J gene lost 7 bases, with 13 bases spanning the gap. The germline V gene encodes CDR1 SGHRS and CDR2 YFSETQ. This CDR3 contains 15 residues. CDR3 amino acids: CASSFAERGNSPLHF. The CDR3 nucleotides read TGCGCCAGCAGCTTCGCGGAAAGGGGAAATTCACCCCTCCACTTT.

Only a few counts were recorded for this clone. The rearrangement uses TRBV2 and TRBJ2-2, with a tentative D call TRBD1 (5 bases). This CDR3 comprises 15 residues. Trimming pared 6 bases from V and 5 bases from J, leaving 16 bases between. The germline CDR1 and CDR2 sequences are SNHLY and FYNNEI. CDR3 DNA sequence: TGTGCCAGCAGCCAGCAGAGACAGTTGACCGGGGAGCTGTTTTTT. It codes for CASSQQRQLTGELFF.

The J gene is TRBJ2-7, the V gene TRBV2, with 9 bases identical to TRBD1. The ends lost 7 bases at V and 3 bases at J; junction bases unmatched: 10. The CDR3 runs 15 residues. Germline CDR1 is SNHLY and CDR2 is FYNNEI. CDR3: CASTSGQGVFYEQYF. CDR3 coding DNA: TGTGCCAGCACCTCGGGACAGGGAGTTTTCTACGAGCAGTACTTC.

V is TRBV7-9 and J is TRBJ1-5; D is unclear. The CDR3 consists of 12 residues. CDR1 and CDR2 from the germline V gene are SEHNR and FQNEAQ (reference sequence). Trimming removed 3 bases from V and 9 bases from J, with 9 bases in between. CDR3 in amino acids: CASSLGDWPQHF. The DNA of the CDR3 is TGTGCCAGCAGCTTGGGCGATTGGCCCCAGCATTTT.

The chain combines TRBV9 with TRBJ2-7, with 7 bases fitting TRBD1. There are 15 residues in the CDR3. Germline V CDR1 and CDR2: SGDLS, YYNGEE. After removal of 4 bases from V and 4 bases from J, the junction contained 11 bases not matched to a gene. The CDR3 loop is CASSPRDRAAYEQYF. The DNA for the CDR3 is TGTGCCAGCAGCCCCAGAGACAGGGCAGCTTACGAGCAGTACTTC. The full variable domain, in which reference TRBV9 and TRBJ2-7 provide the parts outside the CDR3, is DSGVTQTPKHLITATGQRVTLRCSPRSGDLSVYWYQQSLDQGLQFLIQYYNGEERAKGNILERFSAQQFPDLHSELNLSSLELGDSALYFCASSPRDRAAYEQYFGPGTRLTVT.

A few counts support this clone. The V gene is TRBV9, the J gene TRBJ1-4, with 12 bases fitting TRBD1. This CDR3 comprises 17 residues. The germline gives CDR1 SGDLS, CDR2 YYNGEE. V shed 3 bases, J shed 3 bases, and the junction held 6 bases outside the gene matches. CDR3: CASSAGTGGASNEKLFF. The CDR3 region has the DNA TGTGCCAGCAGCGCGGGGACAGGGGGCGCGTCTAATGAAAAACTGTTTTTT.

This rearrangement joins TRBV6-5 to TRBJ1-2; D call uncertain. Deletions cut 4 bases from V and 4 bases from J, with 19 bases between. This CDR3 contains 16 residues. Germline CDR1 and CDR2: MNHEY and SVGAGI. CDR3 region: CASSLYGPLSSYGYTF. The CDR3 DNA sequence: TGTGCCAGCAGTTTATACGGGCCGCTCTCGTCCTATGGCTACACCTTC.

This chain joins TRBV10-3 and TRBJ2-5; 11 positions match TRBD2. This CDR3 region has 15 residues. The trim removed 6 bases at V and 4 bases at J, leaving 7 bases unmatched. Germline values: CDR1 ENHRY, CDR2 SYGVKD. The CDR3 protein is CAIRFSGGASETQYF. The CDR3 nucleotides are TGTGCCATCAGATTTAGCGGGGGGGCCTCAGAGACCCAGTACTTC.

The V gene is TRBV28, the J gene TRBJ2-5; D unclear. In germline, CDR1 is MDHEN, CDR2 SYDVKM. With 8 bases removed from V and 2 bases from J, the gap between germline ends came to 9 bases. The CDR3 is 12 amino acids. The CDR3 sequence: CASGPIQETQYF. CDR3 in DNA: TGTGCCAGCGGCCCTATTCAAGAGACCCAGTACTTC.

A remark on this clone: Other nucleotide sequences from this sample produce the same CDR3. V and J are TRBV9 and TRBJ1-2; 8 nucleotides match TRBD1. With 2 bases clipped from V and 6 bases from J, the junction kept 3 bases outside the gene matches. The CDR3 runs 13 residues. CDR1 is SGDLS, CDR2 YYNGEE, per germline. CDR3 sequence: CASSVGTGNGYTF. The DNA of the CDR3 is TGTGCCAGCAGCGTGGGGACAGGTAATGGCTACACCTTC. Drawing the rest from reference TRBV9 and TRBJ1-2, the complete variable domain is DSGVTQTPKHLITATGQRVTLRCSPRSGDLSVYWYQQSLDQGLQFLIQYYNGEERAKGNILERFSAQQFPDLHSELNLSSLELGDSALYFCASSVGTGNGYTFGSGTRLTVV.

This clone has more than one count but fewer than ten. The chain recombines TRBV6-6 with TRBJ2-7; D gene ambiguous. The CDR3 spans 11 residues. The V gene's germline CDR1 is MNHNY and CDR2 SVGAGI (reference sequence). Trimming took 7 bases from V and 3 from J, leaving 7 bases between them. For the CDR3, the DNA is TGTGCCAGCACGACCAACTACGAGCAGTACTTC. It yields the protein CASTTNYEQYF.

This clone was seen only a few times. The rearrangement uses TRBV7-8 and TRBJ1-5; D remains unclear. Germline-derived CDR1 and CDR2 are SGHVS and FQNEAQ. This CDR3 region has 14 residues. The V end was cut by 5 bases, the J end by 1 base, with 9 bases between. The CDR3 DNA follows: TGTGCCAGCAGCCGTGCCCCGAGCAATCAGCCCCAGCATTTT. Amino acids: CASSRAPSNQPQHF.

This chain connects TRBV10-3 to TRBJ2-3, with 8 bases lining up with TRBD2. CDR3 length: 14 amino acids. V shed 4 bases and J 1 base; nucleotides not matched to a gene: 1. The V gene's germline CDR1 is ENHRY and CDR2 SYGVKD. CDR3 amino acids: CAISGAGGTDTQYF. For the CDR3, the DNA is TGTGCCATCAGTGGAGCGGGGGGCACAGATACGCAGTATTTT.

This clone was seen a few times. The rearrangement joins TRBV15 to TRBJ2-3; 7 bases line up with TRBD1. This CDR3 has 14 residues. After removal of 5 bases from V and 1 base from J, the junction contained 3 bases not matched to a gene. CDR1 and CDR2 from the germline V gene are LNHNV and YYDKDF (reference sequence). CDR3: CATSAGQGTDTQYF. For the CDR3, the DNA is TGTGCCACCAGCGCAGGACAGGGCACAGATACGCAGTATTTT.

This clone has only a few counts. The chain has TRBV6-5 and TRBJ1-2, with D tentatively TRBD1 (5 bases). CDR1 is MNHEY and CDR2 is SVGAGI in the germline V gene. With 5 bases removed from V and 8 bases from J, the gap between germline ends came to 18 bases. The CDR3 runs to 14 residues. The CDR3: CASSDPGRPGGYTF. CDR3 in DNA: TGTGCCAGCAGTGACCCCGGACGCCCAGGGGGCTACACCTTC.

This clone was detected a few times. This chain connects TRBV2 to TRBJ1-2; 12 bases are a match to TRBD1. The CDR3 spans 16 residues. Trimming cost V 8 bases and J 4 bases; bases outside gene matches: 11. The V gene's germline CDR1 is SNHLY and CDR2 FYNNEI. The CDR3 loop reads CASVPGQGAGTYGYTF. Written as DNA, the CDR3 is TGTGCCAGCGTTCCGGGACAGGGGGCAGGTACCTATGGCTACACCTTC. Together with reference TRBV2 and TRBJ1-2, the CDR3 gives the full variable domain: EPEVTQTPSHQVTQMGQEVILRCVPISNHLYFYWYRQILGQKVEFLVSFYNNEISEKSEIFDDQFSVERPDGSNFTLKIRSTKLEDSAMYFCASVPGQGAGTYGYTFGSGTRLTVV.

The rearrangement joins TRBV5-1 to TRBJ2-7; no clear D gene. V lost 0 bases, J lost 4 bases, and 14 bases lay in between. CDR1 SGHRS and CDR2 YFSETQ come from the germline V gene. CDR3 length: 15 amino acids. The CDR3 sequence: CASSLVWNHQYEQYF. CDR3 nucleotide sequence: TGCGCCAGCAGCTTGGTTTGGAACCACCAGTACGAGCAGTACTTC.

The chain joins TRBV6-6 to TRBJ2-7; 10 bases align to TRBD2. The ends lost 5 bases at V and 6 bases at J; junction bases unmatched: 7. This CDR3 is built from 14 residues. Per germline, CDR1 MNHNY and CDR2 SVGAGI (reference sequence). This CDR3 is CASSRERGGLEQYF. The CDR3 DNA sequence: TGTGCCAGCAGTCGGGAGCGGGGGGGGCTCGAGCAGTACTTC.

This clone was picked up a small number of times. The rearrangement joins TRBV7-9 to TRBJ2-2; possibly TRBD2 for D (6 bases). This CDR3 has 15 residues. Germline V gene data show CDR1 as SEHNR and CDR2 as FQNEAQ (reference sequence). The V gene lost 5 bases and the J gene lost 1 base, with 11 bases spanning the gap. In DNA form, the CDR3 reads TGTGCCAGCAGCCCCGGGCGGGGGAACACCGGGGAGCTGTTTTTT. Protein product: CASSPGRGNTGELFF.

The gene calls are TRBV20-1 and TRBJ2-5, with D perhaps being TRBD1 or TRBD2 (5 bases each). This CDR3 comprises 11 residues. The V gene's germline CDR1 is DFQATT and CDR2 SNEGSKA (reference sequence). The CDR3: CSQGRAETQYF. The CDR3 DNA is TGCAGCCAGGGACGGGCAGAGACCCAGTACTTC.